Following are 5 T cell receptor beta chains from one sample sequenced in a study of T cell responses to AZD1222 COVID-19 vaccine. Assay: immunoSEQ multiplex PCR; the TCRdb copy retains only in-frame clones and omits some. The data show about 140,000 clones, approximately 91% seen once. The starting material was peripheral blood, obtained 28 days after the second AZD1222 dose. The receptors stem from an adult who received the AZD1222 COVID-19 vaccine.

The genes are TRBV7-8 and TRBJ2-5; D is perhaps TRBD1 or TRBD2 (5 bases each). V was shortened by 4 bases and J by 1 base, with 19 bases between the two germline ends. The CDR3 totals 17 residues. From germline, CDR1 is SGHVS and CDR2 FQNEAQ. The CDR3 loop reads CASSWGVIAQAQETQYF. DNA for the CDR3: TGTGCCAGCAGCTGGGGCGTCATAGCGCAAGCCCAAGAGACCCAGTACTTC.

The V gene is TRBV4-3, the J gene TRBJ1-2, with D tentatively TRBD1 (5 bases). The V gene's germline CDR1 is LGHNA and CDR2 YSLEER. Trimming cost V 3 bases and J 4 bases, with 12 bases left between them. The CDR3 is made up of 14 amino acids. The CDR3 protein is CASSQGTSGYGYTF. DNA for the CDR3: TGCGCCAGCAGCCAGGGGACCAGCGGCTATGGCTACACCTTC.

The chain combines TRBV5-1 with TRBJ2-5, with a possible D match to TRBD2 (6 bases). V gave up 4 bases and J gave up 2 bases, with 12 bases separating them. This CDR3 spans 14 amino acids. Per germline, CDR1 SGHRS and CDR2 YFSETQ. Here the CDR3 reads CASSQLATQETQYF. DNA for the CDR3: TGCGCCAGCAGCCAACTAGCTACACAAGAGACCCAGTACTTC. Together with reference TRBV5-1 and TRBJ2-5, the CDR3 gives the full variable domain: KAGVTQTPRYLIKTRGQQVTLSCSPISGHRSVSWYQQTPGQGLQFLFEYFSETQRNKGNFPGRFSGRQFSNSRSEMNVSTLELGDSALYLCASSQLATQETQYFGPGTRLLVL.

CDR3 amino acids: CASSLTGTSGTNEQFF. The CDR3 nucleotides read TGTGCCAGCAGCCTGACCGGGACTAGCGGGACCAATGAGCAGTTCTTC. This chain joins TRBV7-7 and TRBJ2-1, with 13 positions matching TRBD2. The germline CDR1 and CDR2 sequences are SSHAT and FNYEAQ (reference sequence). Trimming cost V 5 bases and J 6 bases; bases outside gene matches: 7. CDR3 length: 16 amino acids.

The V and J genes are TRBV7-6 and TRBJ2-3; D ambiguous. The CDR3 loop spans 16 amino acids. Germline CDR1 and CDR2: SGHVS and FNYEAQ. V lost 3 bases to trimming and J lost 1 base, with 14 bases between them. The CDR3 DNA follows: TGTGCCAGCAGCTTCGCCCCCTCGGAGCGCACAGATACGCAGTATTTT. This sequence encodes CASSFAPSERTDTQYF.